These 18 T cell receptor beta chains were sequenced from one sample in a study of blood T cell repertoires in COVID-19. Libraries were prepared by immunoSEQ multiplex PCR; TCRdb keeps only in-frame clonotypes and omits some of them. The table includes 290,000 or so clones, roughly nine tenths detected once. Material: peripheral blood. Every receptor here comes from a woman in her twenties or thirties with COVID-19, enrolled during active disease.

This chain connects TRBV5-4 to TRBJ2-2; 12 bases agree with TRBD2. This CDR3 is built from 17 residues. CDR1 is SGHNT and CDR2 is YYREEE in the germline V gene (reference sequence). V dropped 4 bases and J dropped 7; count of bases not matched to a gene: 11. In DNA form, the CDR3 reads TGTGCCAGCAGCACCCCTGGACTAGCGGGATTAGGCGGGGAGCTGTTTTTT. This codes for CASSTPGLAGLGGELFF.

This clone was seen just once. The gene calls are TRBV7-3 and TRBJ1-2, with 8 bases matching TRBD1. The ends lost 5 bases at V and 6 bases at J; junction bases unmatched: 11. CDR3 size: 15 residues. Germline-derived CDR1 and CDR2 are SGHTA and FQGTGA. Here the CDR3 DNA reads TGTGCCAGCAGCCCCACCCCCCAGGGGGCGAATGGCTACACCTTC. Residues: CASSPTPQGANGYTF. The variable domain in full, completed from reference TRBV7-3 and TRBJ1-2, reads GAGVSQTPSNKVTEKGKYVELRCDPISGHTALYWYRQSLGQGPEFLIYFQGTGAADDSGLPNDRFFAVRPEGSVSTLKIQRTERGDSAVYLCASSPTPQGANGYTFGSGTRLTVV.

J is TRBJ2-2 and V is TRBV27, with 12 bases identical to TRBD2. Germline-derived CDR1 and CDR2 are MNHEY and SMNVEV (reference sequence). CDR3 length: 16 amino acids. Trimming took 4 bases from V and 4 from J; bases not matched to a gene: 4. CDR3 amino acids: CASSSGLAGFTGELFF. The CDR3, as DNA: TGTGCCAGCAGTTCCGGACTAGCGGGGTTCACCGGGGAGCTGTTTTTT.

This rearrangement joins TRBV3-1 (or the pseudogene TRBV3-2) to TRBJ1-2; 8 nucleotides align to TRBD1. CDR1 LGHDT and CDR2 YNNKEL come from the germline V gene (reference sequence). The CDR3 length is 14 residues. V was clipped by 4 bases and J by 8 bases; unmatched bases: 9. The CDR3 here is CASSLTQGAGGYTF. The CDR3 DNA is TGTGCCAGCAGCCTTACGCAGGGGGCGGGCGGCTACACCTTC.

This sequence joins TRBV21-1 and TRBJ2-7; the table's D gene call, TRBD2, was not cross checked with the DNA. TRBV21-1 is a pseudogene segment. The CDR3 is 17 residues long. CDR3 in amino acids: CASSKADYSRSSYEQYF. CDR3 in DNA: TGTGCCAGCAGCAAAGCGGACTATAGTAGAAGCTCCTACGAGCAGTACTTC.

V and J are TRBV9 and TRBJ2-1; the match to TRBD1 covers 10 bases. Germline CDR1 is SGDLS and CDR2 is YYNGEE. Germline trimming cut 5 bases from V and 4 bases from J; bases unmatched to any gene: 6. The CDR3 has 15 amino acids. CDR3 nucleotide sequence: TGTGCCAGCAGTGAGACAGGGGGCAAGTACAATGAGCAGTTCTTC. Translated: CASSETGGKYNEQFF.

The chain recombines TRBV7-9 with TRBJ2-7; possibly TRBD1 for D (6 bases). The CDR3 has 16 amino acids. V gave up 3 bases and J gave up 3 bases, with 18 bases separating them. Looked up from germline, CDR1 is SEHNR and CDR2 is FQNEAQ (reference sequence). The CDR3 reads CASSFYVAGVHYEQYF. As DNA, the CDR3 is TGTGCCAGCAGCTTCTATGTGGCAGGGGTACACTACGAGCAGTACTTC. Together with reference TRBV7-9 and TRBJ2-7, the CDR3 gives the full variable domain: DTGVSQNPRHKITKRGQNVTFRCDPISEHNRLYWYRQTLGQGPEFLTYFQNEAQLEKSRLLSDRFSAERPKGSFSTLEIQRTEQGDSAMYLCASSFYVAGVHYEQYFGPGTRLTVT.

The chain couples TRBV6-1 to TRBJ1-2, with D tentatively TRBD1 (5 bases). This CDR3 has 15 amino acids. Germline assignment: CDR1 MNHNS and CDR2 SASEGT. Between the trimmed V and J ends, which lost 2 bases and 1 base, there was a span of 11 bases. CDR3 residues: CASSERAGFNYGYTF. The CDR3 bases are TGTGCCAGCAGTGAAAGGGCAGGGTTTAACTATGGCTACACCTTC.

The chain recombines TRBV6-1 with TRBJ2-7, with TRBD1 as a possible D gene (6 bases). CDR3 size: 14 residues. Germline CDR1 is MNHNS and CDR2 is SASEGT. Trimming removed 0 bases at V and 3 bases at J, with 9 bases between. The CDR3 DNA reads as TGTGCCAGCAGTGAAGCGGACAGTCTCTACGAGCAGTACTTC. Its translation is CASSEADSLYEQYF.

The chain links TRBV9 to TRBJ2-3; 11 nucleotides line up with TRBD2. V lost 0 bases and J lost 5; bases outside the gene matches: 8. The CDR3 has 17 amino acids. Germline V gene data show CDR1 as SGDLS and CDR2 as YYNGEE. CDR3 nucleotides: TGTGCCAGCAGCGTAGTGCCACTAGCGGGAGATATAGATACGCAGTATTTT. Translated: CASSVVPLAGDIDTQYF.

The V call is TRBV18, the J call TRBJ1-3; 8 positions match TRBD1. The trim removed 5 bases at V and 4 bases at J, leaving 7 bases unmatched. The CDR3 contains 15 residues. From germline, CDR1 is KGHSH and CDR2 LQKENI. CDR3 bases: TGTGCCAGCTCATCGGACAGGGCCACAGGAAACACCATATATTTT. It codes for CASSSDRATGNTIYF.

CDR3 sequence (DNA): TGCGCCAGCAGCTTGGTACAGTTTGAAGAGACCCAGTACTTC. This gives the protein CASSLVQFEETQYF. The chain carries TRBV5-1 and TRBJ2-5, with D hard to call. The CDR3 runs to 14 residues. CDR1 is SGHRS and CDR2 is YFSETQ in the germline V gene. V was shortened by 0 bases and J by 3 bases, with 9 bases between the two germline ends.

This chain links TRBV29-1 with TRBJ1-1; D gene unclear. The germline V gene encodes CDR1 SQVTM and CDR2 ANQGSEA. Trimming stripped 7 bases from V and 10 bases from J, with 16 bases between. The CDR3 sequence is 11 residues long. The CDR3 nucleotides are TGCAGCGGAGACCCGAGGACTTCAGCTTTCTTT. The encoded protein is CSGDPRTSAFF.

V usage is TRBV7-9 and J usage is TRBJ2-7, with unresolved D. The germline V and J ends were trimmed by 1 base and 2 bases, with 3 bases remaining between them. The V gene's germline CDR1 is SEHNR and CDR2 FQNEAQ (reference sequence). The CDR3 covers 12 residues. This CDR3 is CASSLDTYEQYF. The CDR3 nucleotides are TGTGCCAGCAGCTTAGACACCTACGAGCAGTACTTC.

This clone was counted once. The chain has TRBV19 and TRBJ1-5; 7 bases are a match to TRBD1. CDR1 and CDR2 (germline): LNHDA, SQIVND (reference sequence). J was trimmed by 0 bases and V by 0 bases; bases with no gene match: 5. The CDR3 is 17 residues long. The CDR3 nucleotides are TGTGCCAGTAGTATAGATGTAGGGGACAGTAGCAATCAGCCCCAGCATTTT. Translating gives CASSIDVGDSSNQPQHF. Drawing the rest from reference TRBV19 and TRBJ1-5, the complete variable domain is DGGITQSPKYLFRKEGQNVTLSCEQNLNHDAMYWYRQDPGQGLRLIYYSQIVNDFQKGDIAEGYSVSREKKESFPLTVTSAQKNPTAFYLCASSIDVGDSSNQPQHFGDGTRLSIL.

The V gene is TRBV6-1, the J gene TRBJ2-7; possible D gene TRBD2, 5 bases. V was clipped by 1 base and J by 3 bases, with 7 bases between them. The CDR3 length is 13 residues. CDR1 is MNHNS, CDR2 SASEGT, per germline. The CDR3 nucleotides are TGTGCCAGCAGTGAAGGGAGGAGCTACGAGCAGTACTTC. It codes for CASSEGRSYEQYF.

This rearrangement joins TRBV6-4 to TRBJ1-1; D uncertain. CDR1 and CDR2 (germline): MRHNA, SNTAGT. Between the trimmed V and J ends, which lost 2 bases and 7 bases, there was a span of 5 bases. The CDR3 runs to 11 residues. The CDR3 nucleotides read TGTGCCAGCAGTGACGGCCGTGAAGCTTTCTTT. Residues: CASSDGREAFF.

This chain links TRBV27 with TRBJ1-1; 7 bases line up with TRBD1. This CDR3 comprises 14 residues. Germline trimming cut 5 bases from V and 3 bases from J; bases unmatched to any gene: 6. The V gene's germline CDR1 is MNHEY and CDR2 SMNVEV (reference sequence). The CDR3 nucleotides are TGTGCCAGCAGTGGGACAGACTCATACACTGAAGCTTTCTTT. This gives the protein CASSGTDSYTEAFF.